Listed below are T cell receptor beta chains from one sample, sequenced in a study of blood T cells in healthy people across ages. MiXCR, applied by TCRdb to the 5' RACE reads, yields one record per CDR3 protein. The sample has hundreds of thousands of distinct CDR3 sequences, around 50% seen once. Material for sequencing was blood. The receptors were gathered from a man in his forties in good health. The CDR3 runs from the conserved cysteine through the conserved F or W. Fields, in order: V gene, D gene, clone size, J gene, CDR3 DNA, CDR3 protein. D genes are given only for firm matches. Expanded clones get a size class; other rows say once, few or many, or leave the size out.

v_call: TRBV5-1
d_call: -
clone_size: few
j_call: TRBJ1-2
cdr3_nt: TGCGCCAGCAGCTTGTACGACGGCCGAAACTATGGCTACACCTTC
cdr3_aa: CASSLYDGRNYGYTF

v_call: TRBV20-1
d_call: -
clone_size: -
j_call: TRBJ2-3
cdr3_nt: TGCAGCCTGACAGGAGACACAGATACGCAGTATTTT
cdr3_aa: CSLTGDTDTQYF

v_call: TRBV27
d_call: -
clone_size: -
j_call: TRBJ2-3
cdr3_nt: TGCGCCAGCAGTTTAATTTCTCCCCCCACAGATACGCAGTATTTT
cdr3_aa: CASSLISPPTDTQYF

v_call: TRBV12-3/TRBV12-4
d_call: -
clone_size: many
j_call: TRBJ2-7
cdr3_nt: TGTGCCAGCAGCCGGACAGTAGGCCTCGAGCAGTACTTC
cdr3_aa: CASSRTVGLEQYF

v_call: TRBV12-3/TRBV12-4
d_call: TRBD1
clone_size: -
j_call: TRBJ2-1
cdr3_nt: TGTGCCAGCATTTGGGTGGGACAGGGAGATGAGCAGTTCTTC
cdr3_aa: CASIWVGQGDEQFF

v_call: TRBV20-1
d_call: TRBD2
clone_size: -
j_call: TRBJ2-1
cdr3_nt: TGCAGTGCTAGAGATCCTAGCGGGGGGGCCTATGAGCAGTTCTTC
cdr3_aa: CSARDPSGGAYEQFF

v_call: TRBV20-1
d_call: -
clone_size: -
j_call: TRBJ2-5
cdr3_nt: TGCAGTGCTAGAGTAACAGGGTTCGCAGAGACCCAGTACTTC
cdr3_aa: CSARVTGFAETQYF

v_call: TRBV12-3/TRBV12-4
d_call: -
clone_size: -
j_call: TRBJ1-2
cdr3_nt: TGTGCCAGCAGTCGGACTAGCGATGGCTACACCTTC
cdr3_aa: CASSRTSDGYTF

v_call: TRBV20-1
d_call: -
clone_size: -
j_call: TRBJ2-3
cdr3_nt: TGCAGTGCTGGGTCGGTCTTAGGTCCCACAGATACGCAGTATTTT
cdr3_aa: CSAGSVLGPTDTQYF

v_call: TRBV7-3
d_call: -
clone_size: few
j_call: TRBJ2-3
cdr3_nt: TGTGCCAGCAGCTCGGACGGGAACACAGATACGCAGTATTTT
cdr3_aa: CASSSDGNTDTQYF

v_call: TRBV6-2/TRBV6-3
d_call: -
clone_size: -
j_call: TRBJ1-1
cdr3_nt: TGTGCCAGCAGTTACGTCCAGGTGGGACCGGACACTGAAGCTTTCTTT
cdr3_aa: CASSYVQVGPDTEAFF

v_call: TRBV24-1
d_call: TRBD1
clone_size: -
j_call: TRBJ1-2
cdr3_nt: TGTGCCACCAGTGAAAGGGACAGGCGCTATGGCTACACCTTC
cdr3_aa: CATSERDRRYGYTF

v_call: TRBV6-4
d_call: -
clone_size: -
j_call: TRBJ1-2
cdr3_nt: TGTGCCAGCAGTTCATCCGGGACGAGAGATGGCTACACCTTC
cdr3_aa: CASSSSGTRDGYTF

v_call: TRBV3-1
d_call: -
clone_size: few
j_call: TRBJ2-7
cdr3_nt: TGTGCCAGCAGCGGGAGAGTAACCTACGAGCAGTACTTC
cdr3_aa: CASSGRVTYEQYF